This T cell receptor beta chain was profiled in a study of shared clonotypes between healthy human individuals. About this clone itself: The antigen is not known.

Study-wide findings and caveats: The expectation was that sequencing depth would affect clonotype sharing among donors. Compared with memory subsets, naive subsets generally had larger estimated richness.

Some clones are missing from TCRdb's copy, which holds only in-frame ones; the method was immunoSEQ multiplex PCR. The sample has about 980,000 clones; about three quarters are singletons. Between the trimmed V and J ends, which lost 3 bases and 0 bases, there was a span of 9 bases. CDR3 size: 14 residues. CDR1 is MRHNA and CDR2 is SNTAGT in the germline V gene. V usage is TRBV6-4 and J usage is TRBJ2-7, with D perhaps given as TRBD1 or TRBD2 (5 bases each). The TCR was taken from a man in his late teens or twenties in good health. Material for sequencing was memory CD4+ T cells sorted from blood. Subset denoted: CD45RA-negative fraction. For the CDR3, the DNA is TGTGCCAGCAGTGATCGGGGCGGCTCCTACGAGCAGTACTTC. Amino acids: CASSDRGGSYEQYF.